This T cell receptor beta chain is drawn from a study of cytomegalovirus exposure and HLA in healthy donors. With respect to this clone: The antigen is not known.

The PCR had 60 Vbeta and 13 Jbeta primers. Using immunoSEQ multiplex PCR, the repertoire was profiled, and TCRdb retains in-frame clones only, with some absent. The repertoire holds about 180,000 clones, with roughly three quarters as singletons. The length of the CDR3 is 13 residues. J was trimmed by 11 bases and V by 3 bases; bases with no gene match: 10. The V gene's germline CDR1 is SGDLS and CDR2 YYNGEE. Overall study results and limits: It is likely that the observed cluster of highly shared sequence variants was a sequencing artifact. Later examination showed HLA-associated TCR beta chains had greater clonal expansion than equally common others. The study had only CMV serostatus as immune exposure information.

Source material: PBMCs. The receptor was derived from a male donor in good health and CMV-seronegative. The chain is built from TRBV9 and TRBJ1-1; 7 bases map to TRBD1. CDR3 sequence reads: CASSGQRDRRAFF. The CDR3 nucleotides are TGTGCCAGCAGCGGACAAAGGGACAGAAGGGCTTTCTTT.